This is a list of T cell receptor beta chains from one sample in a study of T cell responses to AZD1222 COVID-19 vaccine. Clones were sequenced by immunoSEQ multiplex PCR, and TCRdb holds only the in-frame ones, with some missing. The table has some 100,000 clones, more than 75% seen once; the top ten hold about 4%. This material consisted of peripheral blood, taken 28 days after the second AZD1222 dose. These receptors were taken from an adult who received the AZD1222 COVID-19 vaccine. CDR3s include the opening cysteine and the closing phenylalanine or tryptophan. D genes are given only for firm matches. Part of the rows lack a size; the others show once, few, many or a class for expanded clones.

abundance | d_gene | j_gene | v_gene | CDR3aa | CDR3nt
. | . | TRBJ1-2 | TRBV15 | CATSRVGRGNYGYTF | TGTGCCACCAGCAGAGTCGGACGGGGAAACTATGGCTACACCTTC
. | TRBD2 | TRBJ2-5 | TRBV6-5 | CASKISGGTQETQYF | TGTGCCAGCAAAATTAGCGGGGGGACACAAGAGACCCAGTACTTC
. | TRBD1 | TRBJ1-6 | TRBV28 | CASSPGGSPLHF | TGTGCCAGCAGTCCAGGGGGCTCACCCCTCCACTTT
. | TRBD1 | TRBJ1-2 | TRBV7-2 | CASSLAGDSPNYGYTF | TGTGCCAGCAGCTTAGCCGGGGACAGCCCTAACTATGGCTACACCTTC
. | TRBD1 | TRBJ1-2 | TRBV5-1 | CASSLGQGTYGYTF | TGCGCCAGCAGCCTTGGACAGGGGACCTATGGCTACACCTTC
few | TRBD1 | TRBJ1-3 | TRBV11-1 | CASSPQGTAGNTIYF | TGTGCCAGCAGCCCTCAGGGGACAGCAGGAAACACCATATATTTT
. | . | TRBJ2-3 | TRBV20-1 | CSARDFGTQYF | TGCAGTGCTAGAGATTTTGGTACGCAGTATTTT
. | . | TRBJ1-3 | TRBV20-1 | CSASFGNTIYF | TGCAGTGCTAGTTTTGGAAACACCATATATTTT
. | TRBD1 | TRBJ1-3 | TRBV9 | CASSVVGQGATIYF | TGTGCCAGCAGCGTAGTAGGACAGGGGGCGACCATATATTTT
. | . | TRBJ2-2 | TRBV5-4 | CASSLLRGGYRETGELFF | TGTGCCAGCAGCTTGTTACGTGGGGGGTACAGGGAAACCGGGGAGCTGTTTTTT
. | TRBD1 | TRBJ1-2 | TRBV6-2/TRBV6-3 | CASSLDRVWGYTF | TGTGCCAGCAGCCTCGACAGGGTCTGGGGCTACACCTTC
. | . | TRBJ2-5 | TRBV18 | CASSPRVGGGNAETQYF | TGTGCCAGCTCACCACGGGTTGGAGGGGGAAACGCGGAGACCCAGTACTTC
. | TRBD1 | TRBJ2-3 | TRBV11-1 | CASSFVDRGSAGAQYF | TGTGCCAGCAGCTTCGTCGACAGGGGCTCTGCCGGCGCGCAGTATTTT
. | . | TRBJ1-5 | TRBV6-4 | CASSRSGGGNQPQHF | TGTGCCAGCAGCAGATCTGGGGGCGGCAATCAGCCCCAGCATTTT
. | . | TRBJ1-3 | TRBV29-1 | CSVLIGTTGNTIYF | TGCAGCGTCCTGATCGGGACTACTGGAAACACCATATATTTT
. | TRBD1 | TRBJ2-1 | TRBV5-6 | CASSRTGTEYNEQFF | TGTGCCAGCAGCCGGACCGGGACAGAGTACAATGAGCAGTTCTTC
. | . | TRBJ2-1 | TRBV11-3 | CASSLFETAGEQFF | TGTGCCAGCAGCTTATTTGAGACCGCGGGTGAGCAGTTCTTC
. | . | TRBJ1-1 | TRBV30 | CAWSGGGRAFF | TGTGCCTGGTCTGGGGGGGGGCGAGCTTTCTTT
once | . | TRBJ2-2 | TRBV4-2 | CASSPPDRRGELFF | TGTGCCAGCAGCCCCCCGGACAGAAGAGGGGAGCTGTTTTTT
. | TRBD2 | TRBJ2-7 | TRBV18 | CASSRGGSSYEQYF | TGTGCCAGCTCGCGTGGCGGGAGCTCCTACGAGCAGTACTTC
. | . | TRBJ1-1 | TRBV18 | CASSPPGGSNTEAFF | TGTGCCAGCTCACCCCCCGGGGGGTCGAACACTGAAGCTTTCTTT
. | . | TRBJ2-7 | TRBV19 | CASSMRDTYEQYF | TGTGCCAGTAGTATGCGGGACACCTACGAGCAGTACTTC
. | TRBD2 | TRBJ2-5 | TRBV6-4 | CASSATGTRLETQYF | TGTGCCAGCAGTGCCACCGGGACTAGACTAGAGACCCAGTACTTC
. | . | TRBJ2-1 | TRBV3-1/TRBV3-2 | CASSGGLAYNEQFF | TGTGCCAGCTCCGGCGGGCTAGCTTACAATGAGCAGTTCTTC
. | . | TRBJ2-1 | TRBV28 | CASSSGARNEQFF | TGTGCCAGCAGTTCGGGGGCTAGGAATGAGCAGTTCTTC
. | . | TRBJ1-1 | TRBV5-6 | CASTQDTMGPKNTEAFF | TGTGCCAGCACCCAGGACACAATGGGGCCGAAGAACACTGAAGCTTTCTTT
. | . | TRBJ2-3 | TRBV7-9 | CASSLPGYGTDTQYF | TGTGCCAGCAGCCTCCCGGGTTATGGCACAGATACGCAGTATTTT
. | TRBD2 | TRBJ2-5 | TRBV5-1 | CASSLASGGETQYF | TGCGCCAGCAGCTTGGCTTCGGGAGGAGAGACCCAGTACTTC
. | . | TRBJ2-7 | TRBV14 | CASSQVSTLYEQYF | TGTGCCAGCAGCCAAGTCTCTACTCTCTACGAGCAGTACTTC
once | . | TRBJ2-3 | TRBV11-1 | CASSLEVLTDTQYF | TGTGCCAGCAGCTTAGAAGTTCTCACAGATACGCAGTATTTT
. | . | TRBJ2-7 | TRBV5-5 | CASSSNIAVLSYEQYF | TGTGCCAGCAGCTCCAACATCGCCGTCCTCTCCTACGAGCAGTACTTC
. | . | TRBJ1-5 | TRBV10-1 | CASSESNGSSNQPQHF | TGCGCCAGCAGTGAGTCAAATGGGAGTAGCAATCAGCCCCAGCATTTT
once | TRBD2 | TRBJ2-5 | TRBV5-1 | CASSFSGGQETQYF | TGCGCCAGCAGCTTTTCGGGGGGCCAAGAGACCCAGTACTTC
few | TRBD1 | TRBJ1-6 | TRBV19 | CASSLFAGQENSPLHF | TGTGCCAGTAGTCTCTTCGCCGGACAGGAGAATTCACCCCTCCACTTT
. | . | TRBJ2-1 | TRBV4-1 | CASSQVSDSYNEQFF | TGCGCCAGCAGCCAAGTAAGCGACTCCTACAATGAGCAGTTCTTC
once | . | TRBJ2-2 | TRBV18 | CASSPSYRDPPSTGELFF | TGTGCCAGCTCACCTTCTTACAGAGACCCCCCGAGCACCGGGGAGCTGTTTTTT
. | TRBD1 | TRBJ2-2 | TRBV6-4 | CASSTQGAGELFF | TGTGCCAGCAGTACACAGGGGGCCGGGGAGCTGTTTTTT
. | TRBD2 | TRBJ2-7 | TRBV9 | CASSLLAEHSYEQYF | TGTGCCAGCAGCCTACTAGCGGAACATTCCTACGAGCAGTACTTC
. | . | TRBJ2-5 | TRBV9 | CASSVDGETQYF | TGTGCCAGCAGCGTAGATGGAGAGACCCAGTACTTC